The clone carrying this TCR beta chain was counted a single time. Its antigen is not known. The V gene's germline CDR1 is LGHNA and CDR2 YNFKEQ. The CDR3 is made up of 15 amino acids. The V end lost 1 base, the J end lost 3 bases, and 10 bases lay between the germline ends. This sample is drawn from a study of CD8 T cells in ankylosing spondylitis. A quantitative 5'-RACE method, one with molecular barcodes, was used to make TCR beta libraries. A single record per CDR3 protein comes from TCRdb applying MiXCR to the 5' RACE reads. The sample has about 450,000 distinct CDR3 sequences, approximately 26% seen once. Study outcomes and limitations: Some of the motif variants had earlier been found in reactive arthritis patients' fluid and blood. Ankylosing spondylitis blood appeared to be characterized by a TCR beta motif of eight or nine highly homologous variants.

The sample taken for sequencing was blood, either unsorted or a sorted T cell fraction (not recorded which). This rearrangement joins TRBV4-2 to TRBJ2-1; D remains unclear. The clonotype originates from a male donor with ankylosing spondylitis. CDR3 region: CASSQVGPNYNEQFF. In nucleotides, the CDR3 is TGTGCCAGCAGCCAAGTGGGCCCCAACTACAATGAGCAGTTCTTC.